Listed here is a single T cell receptor (beta chain). The antigen is undetermined. This entry comes from a study of cytomegalovirus exposure and HLA in healthy donors. Regarding the study as a whole: In most subjects, TCR beta sequences reportedly gave accurate predictions of HLA-A and HLA-B alleles.

Primers for the PCR totalled 60 Vbeta and 13 Jbeta. Assay: immunoSEQ multiplex PCR; the TCRdb copy retains only in-frame clones and omits some. The repertoire has tens of thousands of clones, roughly 78% of them found once; the top ten carry around 4.4%. The sample taken for sequencing was PBMCs. The TCR sequence derives from a male donor in good health and CMV-seropositive.

The CDR3 loop reads CASSIKGGRAQDTQYF. DNA of the CDR3: TGCGCCAGCAGCATTAAGGGCGGGAGGGCCCAAGATACGCAGTATTTT. V usage is TRBV5-1 and J usage is TRBJ2-3; TRBD2 matches 9 bases. Trimming at V came to 4 bases and at J to 5 bases, leaving 11 bases not matched to a gene. The CDR3 loop spans 16 amino acids. CDR1 and CDR2 from the germline V gene are SGHRS and YFSETQ.